Below, 17 T cell receptor beta chains from the same sample are listed, as sequenced in a study of blood T cell repertoires in COVID-19. Assay: immunoSEQ multiplex PCR; the TCRdb copy retains only in-frame clones and omits some. The sample holds 130,000 to 150,000 clones, roughly 89% seen once. The specimen was peripheral blood. These receptor sequences come from a woman in her thirties or forties with acute or convalescent COVID-19.

The chain combines TRBV10-1 with TRBJ1-5; no definite D call. Germline CDR1 WNHNN, CDR2 SYGVQD (reference sequence). This CDR3 region has 13 residues. V was cut by 4 bases and J by 8 bases, with 12 bases left in between. DNA of the CDR3: TGCGCCAGCAGTGGGAAGGGAGAAAAGCCCCAGCATTTT. It translates to CASSGKGEKPQHF.

Comments on this clone: Within the sample, other DNA sequences also encode this same CDR3. This chain's CDR3 is CASSLGGSSYNSPLHF. Written as DNA, the CDR3 is TGCGCCAGCAGCTTGGGAGGGTCCTCCTATAATTCACCCCTCCACTTT. The genes are TRBV5-1 and TRBJ1-6; D remains unclear. The V end was cut by 0 bases, the J end by 0 bases, with 7 bases between. Germline V lookup: CDR1 SGHRS, CDR2 YFSETQ. The CDR3 has 16 residues. Together with reference TRBV5-1 and TRBJ1-6, the CDR3 gives the full variable domain: KAGVTQTPRYLIKTRGQQVTLSCSPISGHRSVSWYQQTPGQGLQFLFEYFSETQRNKGNFPGRFSGRQFSNSRSEMNVSTLELGDSALYLCASSLGGSSYNSPLHFGNGTRLTVT.

J is TRBJ2-1 and V is TRBV7-9, with TRBD2 matching 16 bases. The germline V gene has CDR1 SEHNR and CDR2 FQNEAQ (reference sequence). The CDR3 has 18 amino acids. V lost 6 bases and J lost 0; bases outside the gene matches: 5. The CDR3 nucleotides read TGTGCCAGCAGACCCGGGACTAGCGGGAGGGCCTCCTACAATGAGCAGTTCTTC. It codes for CASRPGTSGRASYNEQFF.

The chain joins TRBV6-2 or TRBV6-3 to TRBJ2-3, with 7 bases identical to TRBD1. In germline, CDR1 is MNHEY, CDR2 SVGEGT. Germline trimming cut 5 bases from V and 1 base from J; bases unmatched to any gene: 9. The CDR3 spans 16 residues. This CDR3 reads CASSNHRGPGTDTQYF. The CDR3, as DNA: TGTGCCAGCAGTAACCACAGGGGCCCTGGCACAGATACGCAGTATTTT.

The genes are TRBV7-9 and TRBJ1-6; D unclear. Trimming left V 5 bases short and J 9 bases short, with 11 bases between. Germline V lookup: CDR1 SEHNR, CDR2 FQNEAQ (reference sequence). The CDR3 sequence is 13 residues long. CDR3 bases: TGTGCCAGCAGCCGAAGCCCACTTTCACCCCTCCACTTT. It codes for CASSRSPLSPLHF. The entire variable domain, with the rest obtained from reference TRBV7-9 and TRBJ1-6, is as follows: DTGVSQNPRHKITKRGQNVTFRCDPISEHNRLYWYRQTLGQGPEFLTYFQNEAQLEKSRLLSDRFSAERPKGSFSTLEIQRTEQGDSAMYLCASSRSPLSPLHFGNGTRLTVT.

The chain combines TRBV29-1 with TRBJ2-5, with a tentative D call TRBD2 (5 bases). CDR1 is SQVTM and CDR2 is ANQGSEA in the germline V gene. This CDR3 has 16 residues. The V end was cut by 2 bases, the J end by 0 bases, with 16 bases between. Here the CDR3 reads CSVEPSGIGYQETQYF. The CDR3 nucleotides read TGCAGCGTTGAACCTTCGGGGATAGGGTACCAAGAGACCCAGTACTTC.

The V and J genes are TRBV7-2 and TRBJ1-6; D is unresolved. The length of the CDR3 is 17 residues. CDR1 is SGHTA and CDR2 is FQGNSA in the germline V gene. Between the trimmed V and J ends, which lost 1 base and 0 bases, there was a span of 10 bases. CDR3 region: CASSLVGASSYNSPLHF. In DNA form, the CDR3 reads TGTGCCAGCAGCTTAGTCGGTGCGAGCTCCTATAATTCACCCCTCCACTTT.

The rearrangement links TRBV2 to TRBJ1-2; the match to TRBD1 covers 7 bases. The CDR3 covers 13 residues. Germline lookup yields CDR1 SNHLY and CDR2 FYNNEI. Unmatched junction bases numbered 6, after V lost 5 bases and J lost 6 bases. The DNA of the CDR3 is TGTGCCAGCAGTTACGACAGGGCCCATGGCTACACCTTC. This encodes CASSYDRAHGYTF.

CDR3 bases: TGCAGTGCTAGAGCCGTAAATGAGCAGTTCTTC. Translated, it gives CSARAVNEQFF. V is TRBV20-1 and J is TRBJ2-1, with D unresolved. The germline V and J ends were trimmed by 1 base and 7 bases, with 5 bases remaining between them. The germline CDR1 and CDR2 sequences are DFQATT and SNEGSKA (reference sequence). The CDR3 sequence is 11 residues long.

The genes are TRBV5-1 and TRBJ2-7; TRBD2 matches 7 bases. Germline V gene lookup returns CDR1 SGHRS and CDR2 YFSETQ. The J segment lost 0 bases and the V segment lost 0 bases, leaving 3 bases of the junction unmatched. There are 15 residues in the CDR3. The DNA of the CDR3 is TGCGCCAGCAGCTTGGTCGGGACTAACTCCTACGAGCAGTACTTC. Its translation: CASSLVGTNSYEQYF.

The chain has TRBV7-9 and TRBJ2-7; weak D call: TRBD1 (5 bases). The V end lost 4 bases, the J end lost 1 base, and 8 bases lay between the germline ends. Germline V gene lookup returns CDR1 SEHNR and CDR2 FQNEAQ (reference sequence). CDR3 length: 13 residues. The CDR3 DNA follows: TGTGCCAGCAGCTCACAGGTTTCCTACGAGCAGTACTTC. Translation: CASSSQVSYEQYF. The full variable domain, with the rest looked up from reference TRBV7-9 and TRBJ2-7, is DTGVSQNPRHKITKRGQNVTFRCDPISEHNRLYWYRQTLGQGPEFLTYFQNEAQLEKSRLLSDRFSAERPKGSFSTLEIQRTEQGDSAMYLCASSSQVSYEQYFGPGTRLTVT.

The chain couples TRBV6-5 to TRBJ1-4, with D tentatively TRBD1 (6 bases). The V gene's germline CDR1 is MNHEY and CDR2 SVGAGI. The CDR3 runs to 16 residues. The germline V and J ends were trimmed by 0 bases and 5 bases, with 13 bases remaining between them. CDR3 nucleotide sequence: TGTGCCAGCAGTTACTCCTGGGTGGGGGCAAATGAAAAACTGTTTTTT. It encodes CASSYSWVGANEKLFF.

This chain uses TRBV7-3 with TRBJ1-2; D call uncertain. Trimming pared 2 bases from V and 4 bases from J, leaving 8 bases between. The V gene's germline CDR1 is SGHTA and CDR2 FQGTGA. The CDR3 length is 13 residues. This CDR3 reads CASSLGSGYGYTF. CDR3 sequence (DNA): TGTGCCAGCAGCTTAGGCTCGGGCTATGGCTACACCTTC.

V is TRBV4-3 and J is TRBJ1-2; D ambiguous. The V gene lost 0 bases and the J gene lost 1 base, with 12 bases spanning the gap. CDR3 length equals 16 residues. CDR1 and CDR2 (germline): LGHNA, YSLEER. This chain's CDR3 is CASSQDWAGFNYGYTF. The CDR3 bases are TGCGCCAGCAGCCAAGATTGGGCAGGATTTAACTATGGCTACACCTTC.

The chain links TRBV11-3 to TRBJ1-1, with 8 positions matching TRBD1. The junction had 7 bases not matched to a gene; V was cut back by 5 bases and J by 2 bases. Germline CDR1 and CDR2: SGHNT and YENEEA. This CDR3 has 15 residues. The CDR3 here is CASSATGTGNTEAFF. Here the CDR3 DNA reads TGTGCCAGCAGCGCCACCGGGACAGGTAACACTGAAGCTTTCTTT.

The CDR3 region has the DNA TGCGCCAGCAGCTTGGAACAGGGACTAATGAACACTGAAGCTTTCTTT. As protein: CASSLEQGLMNTEAFF. This chain joins TRBV5-1 and TRBJ1-1, with D possibly being TRBD1 (6 bases). Looked up from germline, CDR1 is SGHRS and CDR2 is YFSETQ. This CDR3 has 16 amino acids. Trimming removed 0 bases at V and 0 bases at J, with 12 bases between.

V and J are TRBV18 and TRBJ2-2, with 7 bases identical to TRBD1. Trimming at V came to 2 bases and at J to 7 bases, leaving 7 bases not matched to a gene. The CDR3 covers 15 residues. The germline V gene encodes CDR1 KGHSH and CDR2 LQKENI. CDR3: CASSPRGGAIGELFF. The DNA of the CDR3 is TGTGCCAGCTCACCAAGAGGGGGCGCGATCGGGGAGCTGTTTTTT.